These 5 T cell receptor beta chains were sequenced from one sample in a study of T-cell memory formation after mild COVID-19. TCRdb re-derived calls from the 5' RACE reads in MiXCR, one entry per CDR3 protein. The sample carries 100,000 to 150,000 distinct CDR3 sequences, over 15% recorded once. Sequencing input: PBMCs or a T cell subset sorted from them (not recorded which). All receptors come from a man between 18 and 35 years old who had mild COVID-19 (a few samples of this study predate the infection). Cell type and time point are not known.

The chain is built from TRBV7-9 and TRBJ1-1; D unclear. Germline V gene data show CDR1 as SEHNR and CDR2 as FQNEAQ (reference sequence). V lost 2 bases to trimming and J lost 6 bases, with 16 bases between them. CDR3 length: 15 residues. In DNA form, the CDR3 reads TGTGCCAGCAGCTTACGGGCCGCGAACGGGGCTGAAGCTTTCTTT. This translates into CASSLRAANGAEAFF. Full variable domain (outside the CDR3, taken from reference TRBV7-9 and TRBJ1-1): DTGVSQNPRHKITKRGQNVTFRCDPISEHNRLYWYRQTLGQGPEFLTYFQNEAQLEKSRLLSDRFSAERPKGSFSTLEIQRTEQGDSAMYLCASSLRAANGAEAFFGQGTRLTVV.

The chain carries TRBV7-2 and TRBJ1-2; D is uncertain. Trimming cost V 1 base and J 4 bases, with 19 bases left between them. This CDR3 contains 17 residues. In germline, CDR1 is SGHTA, CDR2 FQGNSA. The CDR3 is CASSLGPPGASFYGYTF. DNA for the CDR3: TGTGCCAGCAGCTTAGGTCCTCCGGGAGCGTCATTCTATGGCTACACCTTC.

The V gene is TRBV18, the J gene TRBJ2-6; D perhaps matches TRBD1 (5 bases). This CDR3 spans 17 amino acids. Germline CDR1 is KGHSH and CDR2 is LQKENI. The V end lost 3 bases, the J end lost 2 bases, and 14 bases lay between the germline ends. The CDR3 sequence: CASSPAGYLTGANVLTF. CDR3 DNA: TGTGCCAGCTCACCGGCAGGGTACCTCACTGGGGCCAACGTCCTGACTTTC.

This CDR3 is CASSPDRPSAQYF. DNA for the CDR3: TGTGCCAGCAGCCCCGACAGGCCCTCTGCGCAGTATTTT. The chain has TRBV7-9 and TRBJ2-3; D might be TRBD1 (6 bases). The germline gives CDR1 SEHNR, CDR2 FQNEAQ (reference sequence). The CDR3 loop spans 13 amino acids. Trimming took 5 bases from V and 10 from J, leaving 16 bases between them.

This clonotype appeared a few times. V is TRBV27 and J is TRBJ2-3; D unclear. The CDR3 length is 13 residues. V lost 1 base, J lost 9 bases, and 11 bases lay in between. Germline CDR1 is MNHEY and CDR2 is SMNVEV (reference sequence). The CDR3 spells CASSLFGGRTQYF. The CDR3 bases are TGTGCCAGCAGTTTATTTGGTGGTAGGACGCAGTATTTT.